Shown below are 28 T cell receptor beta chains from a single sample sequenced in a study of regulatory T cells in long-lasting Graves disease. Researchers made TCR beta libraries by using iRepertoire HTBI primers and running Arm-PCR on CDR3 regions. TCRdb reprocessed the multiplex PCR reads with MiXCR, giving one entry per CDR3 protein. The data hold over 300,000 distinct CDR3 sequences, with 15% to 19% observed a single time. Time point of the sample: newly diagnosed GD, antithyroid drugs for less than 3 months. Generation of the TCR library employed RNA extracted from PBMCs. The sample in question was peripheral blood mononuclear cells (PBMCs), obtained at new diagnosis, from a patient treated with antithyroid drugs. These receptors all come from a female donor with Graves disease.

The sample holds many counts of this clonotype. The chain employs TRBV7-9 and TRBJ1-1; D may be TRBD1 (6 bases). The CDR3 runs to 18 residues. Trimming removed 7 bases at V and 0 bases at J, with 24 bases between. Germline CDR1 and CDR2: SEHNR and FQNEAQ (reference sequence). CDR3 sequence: CASNKQDSVGFMNTEAFF. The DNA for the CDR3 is TGTGCCAGCAACAAACAGGACAGCGTAGGATTTATGAACACTGAAGCTTTCTTT. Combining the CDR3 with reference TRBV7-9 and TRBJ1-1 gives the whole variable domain DTGVSQNPRHKITKRGQNVTFRCDPISEHNRLYWYRQTLGQGPEFLTYFQNEAQLEKSRLLSDRFSAERPKGSFSTLEIQRTEQGDSAMYLCASNKQDSVGFMNTEAFFGQGTRLTVV.

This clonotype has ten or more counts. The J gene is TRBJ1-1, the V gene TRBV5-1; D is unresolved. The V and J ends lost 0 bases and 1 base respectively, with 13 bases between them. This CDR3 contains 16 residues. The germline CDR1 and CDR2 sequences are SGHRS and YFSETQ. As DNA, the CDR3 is TGCGCCAGCAGCTTGGTAATAGGGCCAGGGAACACTGAAGCTTTCTTT. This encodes CASSLVIGPGNTEAFF.

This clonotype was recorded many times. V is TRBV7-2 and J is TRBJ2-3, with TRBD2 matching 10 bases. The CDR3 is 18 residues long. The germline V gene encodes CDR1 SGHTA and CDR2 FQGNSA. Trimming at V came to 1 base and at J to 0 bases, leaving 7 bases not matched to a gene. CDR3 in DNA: TGTGCCAGCAGCTTAGTCCCAGGAGCGGGAGGGAGCACAGATACGCAGTATTTT. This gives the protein CASSLVPGAGGSTDTQYF.

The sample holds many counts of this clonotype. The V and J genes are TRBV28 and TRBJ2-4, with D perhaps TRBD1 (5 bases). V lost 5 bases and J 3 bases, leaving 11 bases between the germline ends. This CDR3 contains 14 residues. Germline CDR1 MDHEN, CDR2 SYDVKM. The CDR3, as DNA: TGTGCCAGCAGTCTAGGGGAAGTCAAAAACATTCAGTACTTC. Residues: CASSLGEVKNIQYF.

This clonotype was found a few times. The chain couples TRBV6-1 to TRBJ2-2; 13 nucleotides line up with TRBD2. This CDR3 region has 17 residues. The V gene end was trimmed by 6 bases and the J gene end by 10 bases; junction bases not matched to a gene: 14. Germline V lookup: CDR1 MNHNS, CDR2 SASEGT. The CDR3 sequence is CASSLRSLAGGPEELFF. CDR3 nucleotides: TGTGCCAGCAGCCTACGGTCACTAGCGGGGGGGCCGGAGGAGCTGTTTTTT.

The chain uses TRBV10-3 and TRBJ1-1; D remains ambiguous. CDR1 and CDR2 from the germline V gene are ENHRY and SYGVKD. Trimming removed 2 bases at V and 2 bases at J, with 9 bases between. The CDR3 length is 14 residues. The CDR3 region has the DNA TGTGCCATCAGTGAGAGGGATTTTAACACTGAAGCTTTCTTT. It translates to CAISERDFNTEAFF.

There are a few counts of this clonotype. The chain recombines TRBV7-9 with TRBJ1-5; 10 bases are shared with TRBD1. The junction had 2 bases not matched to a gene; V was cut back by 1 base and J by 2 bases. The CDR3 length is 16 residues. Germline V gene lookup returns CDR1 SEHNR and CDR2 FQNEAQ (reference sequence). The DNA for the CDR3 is TGTGCCAGCAGCTTAGGGGGACAGGGGCGCAATCAGCCCCAGCATTTT. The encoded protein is CASSLGGQGRNQPQHF.

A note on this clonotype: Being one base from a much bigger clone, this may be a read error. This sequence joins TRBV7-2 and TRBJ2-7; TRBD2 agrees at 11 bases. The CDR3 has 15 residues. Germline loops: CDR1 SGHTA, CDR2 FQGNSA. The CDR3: CASSFTTSGTYEQYF. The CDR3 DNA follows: TGTGCCAGCAGCTTTACGACTAGCGGGACCTATGAGCAGTACTTC.

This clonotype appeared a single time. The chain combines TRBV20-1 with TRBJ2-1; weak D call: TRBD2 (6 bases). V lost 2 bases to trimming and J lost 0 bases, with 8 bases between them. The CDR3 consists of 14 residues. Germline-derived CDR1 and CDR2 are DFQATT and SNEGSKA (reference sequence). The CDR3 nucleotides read TGCAGTGCTAGATGGGGAGGCTCCTACAATGAGCAGTTCTTC. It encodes CSARWGGSYNEQFF.

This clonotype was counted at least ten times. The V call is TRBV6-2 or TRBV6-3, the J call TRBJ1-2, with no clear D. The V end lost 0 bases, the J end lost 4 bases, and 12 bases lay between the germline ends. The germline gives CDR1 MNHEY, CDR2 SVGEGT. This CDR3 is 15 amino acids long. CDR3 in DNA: TGTGCCAGCAGTTACTCGAGTATGGCAGTCTATGGCTACACCTTC. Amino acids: CASSYSSMAVYGYTF.

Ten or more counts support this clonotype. The CDR3 DNA reads as TGTGCCAGCAGCTTATCTACTGGCAGATTCGACGAGCAGTACTTC. It codes for CASSLSTGRFDEQYF. The rearrangement uses TRBV7-2 and TRBJ2-7; D call uncertain. Trimming removed 2 bases at V and 5 bases at J, with 16 bases between. Germline V gives CDR1 SGHTA, CDR2 FQGNSA. The CDR3 contains 15 residues. Full variable domain (rest looked up from reference TRBV7-2 and TRBJ2-7): GAGVSQSPSNKVTEKGKDVELRCDPISGHTALYWYRQSLGQGLEFLIYFQGNSAPDKSGLPSDRFSAERTGGSVSTLTIQRTQQEDSAVYLCASSLSTGRFDEQYFGPGTRLTVT.

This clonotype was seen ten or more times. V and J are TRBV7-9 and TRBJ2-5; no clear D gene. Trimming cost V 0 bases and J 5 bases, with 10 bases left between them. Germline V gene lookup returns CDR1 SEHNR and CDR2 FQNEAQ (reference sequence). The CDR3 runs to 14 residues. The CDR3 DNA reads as TGTGCCAGCAGCTTAGCGCTCCTGGGGGAGACCCAGTACTTC. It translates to CASSLALLGETQYF.

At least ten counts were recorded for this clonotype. The CDR3 reads CASSQDRGRYEQYF. The CDR3 region has the DNA TGTGCCAGCAGCCAGGACAGGGGGCGCTACGAGCAGTACTTC. This rearrangement joins TRBV28 to TRBJ2-7, with 11 bases that match TRBD1. The CDR3 has 14 residues. The germline gives CDR1 MDHEN, CDR2 SYDVKM. After removal of 6 bases from V and 3 bases from J, the junction contained 4 bases not matched to a gene.

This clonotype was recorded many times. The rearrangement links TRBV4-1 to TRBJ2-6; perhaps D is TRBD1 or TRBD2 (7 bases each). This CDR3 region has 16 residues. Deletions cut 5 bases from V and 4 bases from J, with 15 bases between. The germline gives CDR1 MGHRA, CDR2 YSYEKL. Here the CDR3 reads CASSDREGGGANVLTF. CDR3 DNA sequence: TGCGCCAGCAGCGACAGGGAGGGTGGAGGGGCCAACGTCCTGACTTTC.

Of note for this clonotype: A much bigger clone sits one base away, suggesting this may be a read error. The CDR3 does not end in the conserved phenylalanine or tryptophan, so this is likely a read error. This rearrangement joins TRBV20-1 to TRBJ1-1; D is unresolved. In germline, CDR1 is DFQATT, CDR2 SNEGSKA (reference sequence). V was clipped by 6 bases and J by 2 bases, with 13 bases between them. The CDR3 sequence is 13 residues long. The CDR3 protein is CSARKGRNTEAFS. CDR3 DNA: TGCAGTGCGCGGAAGGGCAGAAACACTGAAGCTTTCTCT.

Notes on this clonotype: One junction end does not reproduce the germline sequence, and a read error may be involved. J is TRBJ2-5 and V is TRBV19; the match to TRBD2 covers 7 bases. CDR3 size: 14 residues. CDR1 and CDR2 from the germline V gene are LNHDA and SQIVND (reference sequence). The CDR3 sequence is CAGSKRDFQETQYF. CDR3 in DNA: TGTGCCGGTAGTAAGCGGGACTTTCAAGAGACCCAGTACTTC.

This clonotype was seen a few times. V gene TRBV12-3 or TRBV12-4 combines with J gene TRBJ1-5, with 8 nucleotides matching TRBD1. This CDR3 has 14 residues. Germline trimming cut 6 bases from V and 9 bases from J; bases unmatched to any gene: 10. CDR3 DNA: TGTGCCAGCAGACGAACGACAGGGGTTGGGCCCCAGCATTTT. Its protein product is CASRRTTGVGPQHF.

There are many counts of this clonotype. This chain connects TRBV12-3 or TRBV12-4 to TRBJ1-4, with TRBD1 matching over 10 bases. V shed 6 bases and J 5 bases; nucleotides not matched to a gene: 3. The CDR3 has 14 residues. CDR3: CASRKGQGNEKLFF. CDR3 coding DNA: TGTGCCAGCAGGAAGGGACAGGGGAATGAAAAACTGTTTTTT.

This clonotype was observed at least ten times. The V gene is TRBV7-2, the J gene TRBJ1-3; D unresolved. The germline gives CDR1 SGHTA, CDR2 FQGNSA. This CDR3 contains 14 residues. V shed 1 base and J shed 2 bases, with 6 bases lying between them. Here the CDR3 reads CASSLGSPGNTIYF. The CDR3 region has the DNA TGTGCCAGCAGCTTAGGTAGCCCTGGAAACACCATATATTTT. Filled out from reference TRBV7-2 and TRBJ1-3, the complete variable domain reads GAGVSQSPSNKVTEKGKDVELRCDPISGHTALYWYRQSLGQGLEFLIYFQGNSAPDKSGLPSDRFSAERTGGSVSTLTIQRTQQEDSAVYLCASSLGSPGNTIYFGEGSWLTVV.

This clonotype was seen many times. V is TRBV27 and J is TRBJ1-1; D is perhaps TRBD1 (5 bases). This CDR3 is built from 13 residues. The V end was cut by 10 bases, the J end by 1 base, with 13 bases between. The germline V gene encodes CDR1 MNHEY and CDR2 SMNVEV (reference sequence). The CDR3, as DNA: TGTGCCACCCGACAGACCTGGAACACTGAAGCTTTCTTT. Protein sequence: CATRQTWNTEAFF.

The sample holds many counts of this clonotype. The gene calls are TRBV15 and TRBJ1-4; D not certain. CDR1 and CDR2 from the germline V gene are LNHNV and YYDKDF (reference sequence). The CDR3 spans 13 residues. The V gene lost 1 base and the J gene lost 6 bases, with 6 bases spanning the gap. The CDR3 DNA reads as TGTGCCACCAGCAGAGCGCTGGATGAAAAACTGTTTTTT. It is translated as CATSRALDEKLFF.

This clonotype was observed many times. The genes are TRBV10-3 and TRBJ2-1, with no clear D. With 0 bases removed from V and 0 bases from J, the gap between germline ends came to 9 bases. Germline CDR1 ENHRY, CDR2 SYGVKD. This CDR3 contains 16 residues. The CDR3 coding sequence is TGTGCCATCAGTGAGTCAACCCCCGGCTCCTACAATGAGCAGTTCTTC. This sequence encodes CAISESTPGSYNEQFF.

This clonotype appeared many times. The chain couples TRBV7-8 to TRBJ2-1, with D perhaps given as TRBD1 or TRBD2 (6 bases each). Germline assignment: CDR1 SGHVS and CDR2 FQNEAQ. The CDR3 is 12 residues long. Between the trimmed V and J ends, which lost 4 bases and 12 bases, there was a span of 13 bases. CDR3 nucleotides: TGTGCCAGCAGCTCCACAGGGACTCTGCAGTTCTTC. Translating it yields CASSSTGTLQFF.

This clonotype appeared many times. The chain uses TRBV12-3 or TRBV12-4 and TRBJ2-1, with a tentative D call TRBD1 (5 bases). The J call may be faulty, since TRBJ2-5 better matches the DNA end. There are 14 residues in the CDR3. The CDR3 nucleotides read TGTGCCAGCAGTTTAGAGCAGGGCGCGGAGACCCAGTACTTC. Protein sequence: CASSLEQGAETQYF.

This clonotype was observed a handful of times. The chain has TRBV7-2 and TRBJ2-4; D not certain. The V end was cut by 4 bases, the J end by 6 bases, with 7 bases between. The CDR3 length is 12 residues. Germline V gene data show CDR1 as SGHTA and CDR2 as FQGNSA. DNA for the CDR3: TGTGCCAGCAGCTCCCCATCAAACATTCAGTACTTC. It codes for CASSSPSNIQYF.

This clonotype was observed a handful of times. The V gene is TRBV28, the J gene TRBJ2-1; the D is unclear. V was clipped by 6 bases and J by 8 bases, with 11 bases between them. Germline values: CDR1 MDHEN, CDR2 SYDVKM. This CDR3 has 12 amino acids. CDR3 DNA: TGTGCCAGCAGCGGGTTACCCCATGAGCAGTTCTTC. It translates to CASSGLPHEQFF.

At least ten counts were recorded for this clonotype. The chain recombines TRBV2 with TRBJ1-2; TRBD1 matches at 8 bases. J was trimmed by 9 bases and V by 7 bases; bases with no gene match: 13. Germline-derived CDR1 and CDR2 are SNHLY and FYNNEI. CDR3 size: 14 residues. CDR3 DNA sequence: TGTGCCAGCACGAAGACAGGGGACTCGAGAAGCTACACCTTC. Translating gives CASTKTGDSRSYTF.

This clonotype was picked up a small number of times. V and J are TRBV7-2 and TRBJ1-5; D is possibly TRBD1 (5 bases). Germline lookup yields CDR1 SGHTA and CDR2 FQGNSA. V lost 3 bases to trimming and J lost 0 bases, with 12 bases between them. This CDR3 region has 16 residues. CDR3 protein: CASSFYQGRSNQPQHF. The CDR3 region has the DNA TGTGCCAGCAGCTTTTACCAGGGTCGTAGCAATCAGCCCCAGCATTTT.